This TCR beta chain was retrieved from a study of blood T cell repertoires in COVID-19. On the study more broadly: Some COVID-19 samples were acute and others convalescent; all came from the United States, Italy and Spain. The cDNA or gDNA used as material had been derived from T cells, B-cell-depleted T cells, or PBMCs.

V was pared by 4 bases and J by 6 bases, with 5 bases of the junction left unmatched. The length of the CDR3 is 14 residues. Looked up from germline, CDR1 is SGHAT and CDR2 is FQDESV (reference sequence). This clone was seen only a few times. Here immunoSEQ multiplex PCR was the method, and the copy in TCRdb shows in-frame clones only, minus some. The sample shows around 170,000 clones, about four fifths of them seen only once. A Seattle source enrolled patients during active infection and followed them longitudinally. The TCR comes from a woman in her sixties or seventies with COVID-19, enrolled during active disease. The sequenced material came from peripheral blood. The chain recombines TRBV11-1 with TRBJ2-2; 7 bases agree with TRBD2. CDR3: CASSSRTRAGELFF. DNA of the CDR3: TGTGCCAGCAGCTCTCGGACTAGGGCCGGGGAGCTGTTTTTT.